This T cell receptor (beta chain) stems from a study of cytomegalovirus exposure and HLA in healthy donors. At the level of the study: The 500 to 750 first-cohort repertoires and the approximately 110 validation repertoires shared the same platform, a later analysis reported.

Germline CDR1 reads MDHEN; CDR2 reads SYDVKM. This CDR3 comprises 14 residues. The V end lost 5 bases, the J end lost 6 bases, and 14 bases lay between the germline ends. Here immunoSEQ multiplex PCR was the method, and the copy in TCRdb shows in-frame clones only, minus some. The sample carries over 150,000 clones, about 79% recorded once. A note on this clone: The antigen is unknown.

Study-level results: Within the 120 or so validation repertoires, first-cohort TCR clusters tended to co-occur, according to a later analysis. Cytomegalovirus association was assigned to about 150 TCR beta chains. The classifier was said to identify cytomegalovirus status with high specificity and sensitivity.

This sequence originates from a woman aged 25 to 39 in good health and CMV-seropositive. The chain employs TRBV28 and TRBJ1-5; TRBD1 is a possible D gene (6 bases). The sample taken for sequencing was PBMCs. CDR3 DNA sequence: TGTGCCAGCAGTGGGGACAATTGGTCTCAGCCCCAGCATTTT. Its protein is CASSGDNWSQPQHF.